The rows below give T cell receptor beta chains drawn from one sample of a study of blood T cell repertoires in COVID-19. Assay: immunoSEQ multiplex PCR; the TCRdb copy retains only in-frame clones and omits some. The data contain about 250,000 clones, about four fifths of them singletons. Material for sequencing was peripheral blood. These TCRs come from an elderly man with acute or convalescent COVID-19. Each CDR3 is given with its conserved first and last residue. A D gene is named only where the DNA matches it firmly. For some rows the clone size is stated as once, few or many, or as a class when expanded; others skip it.

>NA|TRBJ1-4|TRBV3-1/TRBV3-2|NA
CASSQNTGSEKLFF
TGTGCCAGCAGCCAGAATACAGGGAGCGAAAAACTGTTTTTT
>TRBD2|TRBJ2-7|TRBV28|NA
CASSFPAGGPKEQYF
TGTGCCAGCAGTTTCCCAGCGGGAGGGCCGAAGGAGCAGTACTTC
>NA|TRBJ2-5|TRBV9|NA
CASSERRAGRETQYF
TGTGCCAGCAGCGAGAGAAGGGCGGGGCGAGAGACCCAGTACTTC
>NA|TRBJ1-3|TRBV27|NA
CASSLSVTHSGNTIYF
TGTGCCAGCAGTTTATCTGTGACACACTCTGGAAACACCATATATTTT
>NA|TRBJ1-5|TRBV29-1|NA
CSVQGYSNQPQHF
TGCAGCGTTCAGGGTTATAGCAATCAGCCCCAGCATTTT
>TRBD1|TRBJ1-1|TRBV7-9|NA
CASSPRTGHTEAFF
TGTGCCAGCAGCCCCCGGACAGGCCACACTGAAGCTTTCTTT
>NA|TRBJ2-5|TRBV5-1|NA
CASRAGSQETQYF
TGCGCCAGCAGGGCCGGGAGCCAAGAGACCCAGTACTTC
>TRBD1|TRBJ1-6|TRBV19|once
CASSIFRVLGQGSSYNSPLHF
TGTGCCAGTAGTATTTTCCGAGTCCTCGGACAGGGAAGCTCCTATAATTCACCCCTCCACTTT
>NA|TRBJ2-5|TRBV30|NA
CAWSVGGSLETQYF
TGTGCCTGGAGTGTAGGTGGGAGTCTAGAGACCCAGTACTTC
>NA|TRBJ2-3|TRBV3-1/TRBV3-2|NA
CASSQAGISTDTQYF
TGTGCCAGCAGCCAAGCCGGGATAAGCACAGATACGCAGTATTTT
>NA|TRBJ1-3|TRBV5-1|NA
CASSSERGSGNTIYF
TGCGCCAGCAGCTCGGAGAGGGGGTCTGGAAACACCATATATTTT
>TRBD1|TRBJ2-1|TRBV5-6|NA
CASSLTPGQPQLEQFF
TGTGCCAGCAGCTTGACTCCGGGACAGCCTCAATTGGAGCAGTTCTTC
>TRBD1|TRBJ1-2|TRBV28|NA
CASSRTGASNYGYTF
TGTGCCAGCAGTAGGACAGGGGCATCTAACTATGGCTACACCTTC
>TRBD2|TRBJ2-5|TRBV6-1|NA
CASSDRGYGTSGSRETQYF
TGTGCCAGCAGTGACAGGGGGTACGGGACTAGCGGGAGTAGGGAGACCCAGTACTTC
>NA|TRBJ1-3|TRBV11-3|NA
CASSLLPRPGNTIYF
TGTGCCAGCAGCTTACTCCCTCGTCCTGGAAACACCATATATTTT
>TRBD2|TRBJ2-7|TRBV7-9|NA
CASSPRGRLAGGSSYEQYF
TGTGCCAGCAGCCCCAGGGGGCGGCTAGCGGGGGGCAGCTCCTACGAGCAGTACTTC
>NA|TRBJ1-5|TRBV28|once
CASLAARGSNQPQHF
TGTGCCAGCCTAGCCGCTCGCGGCAGCAATCAGCCCCAGCATTTT
>NA|TRBJ2-5|TRBV10-3|NA
CAISEAASSGETQYF
TGTGCCATCAGTGAGGCGGCTAGCTCCGGAGAGACCCAGTACTTC
>NA|TRBJ1-5|TRBV12-3/TRBV12-4|NA
CASSPGNQPQHF
TGTGCCAGCAGCCCAGGGAATCAGCCCCAGCATTTT
>NA|TRBJ2-7|TRBV28|NA
CASSAQEVYEQYF
TGTGCCAGCAGCGCTCAGGAGGTCTACGAGCAGTACTTC
>TRBD1|TRBJ2-2|TRBV28|NA
CASSLPPDRTGAQLGVGELFF
TGTGCCAGCAGTTTACCTCCCGACAGGACAGGAGCGCAGTTAGGAGTCGGGGAGCTGTTTTTT
>NA|TRBJ1-6|TRBV5-8|NA
CASSSSGSSYNSPLHF
TGTGCCAGCAGCTCGAGTGGGAGCTCCTATAATTCACCCCTCCACTTT
>TRBD1|TRBJ2-1|TRBV6-2/TRBV6-3|NA
CASSYRQGYNEQFF
TGTGCCAGCAGTTATCGACAGGGGTACAATGAGCAGTTCTTC
>TRBD1|TRBJ1-2|TRBV7-9|NA
CASSYAIPGQGADGYTF
TGTGCCAGCAGCTATGCTATTCCGGGACAGGGGGCTGATGGCTACACCTTC
>TRBD1|TRBJ2-7|TRBV10-3|few
CATYTGGYEQYF
TGTGCCACCTATACAGGGGGCTACGAGCAGTACTTC
>TRBD1|TRBJ1-3|TRBV9|NA
CASSLYSGTGSGNTIYF
TGTGCCAGCAGCCTCTACTCCGGGACAGGGTCCGGAAACACCATATATTTT
>NA|TRBJ2-3|TRBV27|NA
CASSRYPPDTQYF
TGTGCCAGCAGCCGCTATCCCCCAGATACGCAGTATTTT
>NA|TRBJ1-1|TRBV6-5|NA
CASSQGLLQSTEAFF
TGTGCCAGCAGTCAGGGCCTCCTACAGTCCACTGAAGCTTTCTTT
>TRBD2|TRBJ2-1|TRBV19|few
CASSTRVTSGRARTYNEQFF
TGTGCCAGTAGTACGAGAGTCACTAGCGGGAGGGCCCGAACCTACAATGAGCAGTTCTTC
>NA|TRBJ2-7|TRBV6-5|NA
CASSYGRTPSYEQYF
TGTGCCAGCAGTTACGGAAGGACACCCTCCTACGAGCAGTACTTC
>TRBD1|TRBJ2-5|TRBV5-6|few
CASSQGTVETQYF
TGTGCCAGCAGCCAGGGGACAGTAGAGACCCAGTACTTC
>TRBD1|TRBJ2-1|TRBV27|NA
CASSLAGGPYNEQFF
TGTGCCAGCAGTTTAGCAGGGGGTCCCTACAATGAGCAGTTCTTC
>NA|TRBJ2-2|TRBV27|NA
CASSLRVGGELFF
TGTGCCAGCAGTTTAAGAGTTGGCGGGGAGCTGTTTTTT
>NA|TRBJ1-5|TRBV10-3|NA
CAISETAVNQPQHF
TGTGCCATCAGTGAGACAGCGGTCAATCAGCCCCAGCATTTT
>NA|TRBJ2-7|TRBV11-2|few
CASSRHTYEQYF
TGTGCCAGCAGTCGTCACACATACGAGCAGTACTTC
>NA|TRBJ2-1|TRBV2|NA
CASSLWSSYNEQFF
TGTGCCAGCAGTCTATGGAGCTCCTACAATGAGCAGTTCTTC
>TRBD1|TRBJ1-5|TRBV2|NA
CASRVYHSTGGNQPQHF
TGTGCCAGCAGAGTCTACCATTCAACAGGGGGCAATCAGCCCCAGCATTTT
>NA|TRBJ2-4|TRBV5-1|NA
CASSPVSKNIQYF
TGCGCCAGCAGCCCCGTCTCCAAAAACATTCAGTACTTC
>NA|TRBJ1-4|TRBV7-9|NA
CASSLSGFGEKLFF
TGTGCCAGCAGCTTATCAGGGTTCGGGGAAAAACTGTTTTTT
>TRBD2|TRBJ2-2|TRBV3-1/TRBV3-2|once
CASSHTSGRSGTGELFF
TGTGCCAGCAGCCACACTAGCGGGAGGTCCGGCACCGGGGAGCTGTTTTTT
>NA|TRBJ2-2|TRBV19|NA
CASTTGYSGELFF
TGTGCCAGTACCACAGGGTACTCCGGGGAGCTGTTTTTT
>NA|TRBJ2-7|TRBV5-4|few
CASSLQGSNEQYF
TGTGCCAGCAGCTTGCAGGGGTCCAACGAGCAGTACTTC
>TRBD2|TRBJ2-7|TRBV11-2|NA
CASSLGLAGSYEQYF
TGTGCCAGCAGCTTAGGACTAGCGGGCTCCTACGAGCAGTACTTC
>NA|TRBJ1-2|TRBV5-1|NA
CASSPRDYNYGYTF
TGCGCCAGCAGTCCAAGGGACTACAACTATGGCTACACCTTC
>NA|TRBJ2-7|TRBV3-1/TRBV3-2|NA
CASSQSGREQYF
TGTGCCAGCAGCCAATCAGGGAGGGAGCAGTACTTC
>NA|TRBJ2-5|TRBV5-1|once
CASSSTVPGTQYF
TGCGCCAGCAGCTCTACCGTCCCTGGGACCCAGTACTTC
>NA|TRBJ2-5|TRBV24-1|NA
CATSGRLQWETQYF
TGTGCCACCAGTGGTAGGTTACAGTGGGAGACCCAGTACTTC
>NA|TRBJ1-5|TRBV18|NA
CASSQFNSNQPQHF
TGTGCCAGCTCTCAGTTTAATAGCAATCAGCCCCAGCATTTT
>NA|TRBJ2-1|TRBV7-2|NA
CASSRPGYEQFF
TGTGCCAGCAGCCGGCCGGGGTATGAGCAGTTCTTC
>NA|TRBJ1-6|TRBV18|once
CASSPKTESPLHF
TGTGCCAGCTCACCAAAAACAGAATCACCCCTCCACTTT
>NA|TRBJ1-4|TRBV11-2|few
CASSLQVREKLFF
TGTGCCAGCAGCTTACAGGTGCGAGAAAAACTGTTTTTT
>TRBD1|TRBJ2-7|TRBV9|NA
CASSVAKDRGYEQYF
TGTGCCAGCAGCGTAGCTAAGGACAGGGGTTACGAGCAGTACTTC
>NA|TRBJ2-7|TRBV5-4|NA
CASSFMTGNIYYEQYF
TGTGCCAGCAGCTTTATGACGGGAAATATATATTACGAGCAGTACTTC
>NA|TRBJ2-6|TRBV3-1/TRBV3-2|once
CASSRGGSNVLTF
TGTGCCAGCAGCCGGGGGGGCAGCAACGTCCTGACTTTC
>NA|TRBJ2-7|TRBV18|NA
CASSPFSSYEQYF
TGTGCCAGCTCACCCTTTAGCTCCTACGAGCAGTACTTC
>TRBD1|TRBJ1-5|TRBV11-2|NA
CASSLGGTGQEPQHF
TGTGCCAGCAGCTTAGGGGGGACAGGCCAGGAGCCCCAGCATTTT
>TRBD2|TRBJ2-2|TRBV5-1|NA
CASSLSGATNTGELFF
TGCGCCAGCAGCCTTAGCGGGGCTACGAACACCGGGGAGCTGTTTTTT